The 13 T cell receptor beta chains reported below all come from one sample, sequenced in a study of T cells in Graves' hyperthyroidism and ophthalmopathy. Authors of the study amplified TCR beta CDR3 regions from RNA transcripts. Researchers ran a first-round RT-PCR on the TCR CDR3 using the HTBI primer set. MiXCR was run by TCRdb on the multiplex PCR reads, yielding one entry per CDR3 protein. Seen here are some 760,000 distinct CDR3 sequences, around 15% observed once, and the top ten hold 10% to 13%. The specimen was blood. The source of these receptors is a young woman with Graves' hyperthyroidism.

This clonotype occurred many times. The chain employs TRBV28 and TRBJ1-1; 8 bases match TRBD1. J lost 10 bases, V lost 6 bases, and 10 bases had no gene match. Germline V gene sequence: CDR1 MDHEN, CDR2 SYDVKM. The CDR3 loop spans 13 amino acids. The CDR3 reads CASSPSGDRTAFF. The DNA for the CDR3 is TGTGCCAGCAGCCCATCAGGGGACAGGACAGCTTTCTTT.

This clonotype occurred many times. V gene TRBV28 combines with J gene TRBJ2-7; D gene unclear. The germline gives CDR1 MDHEN, CDR2 SYDVKM. V was cut by 4 bases and J by 3 bases, with 19 bases left in between. The CDR3 sequence is 16 residues long. The CDR3: CASSSPRLIKSYEQYF. Here the CDR3 DNA reads TGTGCCAGCAGTTCACCCCGACTGATTAAGAGCTACGAGCAGTACTTC.

The genes are TRBV5-5 and TRBJ2-3, with a possible D match to TRBD2 (6 bases). V was trimmed by 4 bases and J by 2 bases, leaving 20 bases between them. CDR1 is SGHKS, CDR2 YYEKEE, per germline (reference sequence). CDR3 size: 17 residues. The CDR3: CASSTLPAGGSTDTQYF. Written as DNA, the CDR3 is TGTGCCAGCAGCACTTTACCAGCGGGCGGGTCCACAGATACGCAGTATTTT.

This clonotype was seen a few times. This chain uses TRBV20-1 with TRBJ1-2, with D possibly matching TRBD1 (5 bases). Looked up from germline, CDR1 is DFQATT and CDR2 is SNEGSKA (reference sequence). This CDR3 contains 13 residues. The germline V and J ends were trimmed by 3 bases and 0 bases, with 8 bases remaining between them. CDR3 nucleotide sequence: TGCAGTGCTAGTGGGGCGGCTAACTATGGCTACACCTTC. Its protein product is CSASGAANYGYTF.

The rearrangement joins TRBV5-1 to TRBJ1-1; 10 positions match TRBD1. The germline V gene encodes CDR1 SGHRS and CDR2 YFSETQ. The CDR3 is 18 residues long. V was pared by 3 bases and J by 4 bases, with 15 bases of the junction left unmatched. The CDR3, as DNA: TGCGCCAGCAGCTACGGAGGTGGACAGGGGGGGTCCAGCACTGAAGCTTTCTTT. Protein product: CASSYGGGQGGSSTEAFF.

The CDR3 protein is CASSQVYTGANQPQHF. The CDR3 region has the DNA TGCGCCAGCAGCCAAGTATATACAGGGGCTAATCAGCCCCAGCATTTT. V usage is TRBV4-1 and J usage is TRBJ1-5; 7 positions agree with TRBD1. The CDR3 extends over 16 amino acids. J gave up 4 bases and V 1 base, and 7 bases lay outside the gene matches. The germline V gene has CDR1 MGHRA and CDR2 YSYEKL.

This clonotype was counted ten times or more. This chain joins TRBV20-1 and TRBJ2-1, with unresolved D. The V end lost 1 base, the J end lost 4 bases, and 11 bases lay between the germline ends. The CDR3 totals 14 residues. CDR1 and CDR2 from the germline V gene are DFQATT and SNEGSKA (reference sequence). CDR3 in amino acids: CSARVSAGYNEQFF. In DNA, the CDR3 is TGCAGTGCTAGAGTGTCAGCTGGGTACAATGAGCAGTTCTTC.

The V gene is TRBV18, the J gene TRBJ2-1, with D unclear. The CDR3 length is 14 residues. Germline V gene data show CDR1 as KGHSH and CDR2 as LQKENI. V shed 0 bases and J shed 9 bases, with 12 bases lying between them. The CDR3 loop is CASSPPTLVGEQFF. CDR3 nucleotide sequence: TGTGCCAGCTCACCACCAACTCTAGTCGGTGAGCAGTTCTTC.

This chain joins TRBV6-5 and TRBJ1-5; 9 bases map to TRBD1. The CDR3 is 16 residues long. V lost 0 bases, J lost 3 bases, and 3 bases stayed unmatched. In germline, CDR1 is MNHEY, CDR2 SVGAGI. The CDR3 coding sequence is TGTGCCAGCAGTTACTCAGGACAGGGGACCAATCAGCCCCAGCATTTT. It translates to CASSYSGQGTNQPQHF.

This clonotype has at least ten counts. V gene TRBV7-9 combines with J gene TRBJ2-1; TRBD2 matches at 7 bases. V trimming: 0 bases; J trimming: 5 bases; junction bases outside the gene matches: 7. From germline, CDR1 is SEHNR and CDR2 FQNEAQ (reference sequence). This CDR3 contains 16 residues. CDR3 residues: CASSLARSGTHNEQFF. DNA for the CDR3: TGTGCCAGCAGCTTAGCGCGGAGCGGGACCCACAATGAGCAGTTCTTC. Looking up the rest from reference TRBV7-9 and TRBJ2-1 gives the full variable domain: DTGVSQNPRHKITKRGQNVTFRCDPISEHNRLYWYRQTLGQGPEFLTYFQNEAQLEKSRLLSDRFSAERPKGSFSTLEIQRTEQGDSAMYLCASSLARSGTHNEQFFGPGTRLTVL.

At least ten counts were recorded for this clonotype. This chain uses TRBV28 with TRBJ1-1, with 8 bases fitting TRBD1. This CDR3 is built from 18 residues. CDR1 MDHEN and CDR2 SYDVKM come from the germline V gene. V was clipped by 4 bases and J by 6 bases; unmatched bases: 19. DNA of the CDR3: TGTGCCAGCAGTTCCCCTTCAGGGGGCGCGGGGGGTGGAGCTGAAGCTTTCTTT. It specifies CASSSPSGGAGGGAEAFF. Filled out from reference TRBV28 and TRBJ1-1, the complete variable domain reads DVKVTQSSRYLVKRTGEKVFLECVQDMDHENMFWYRQDPGLGLRLIYFSYDVKMKEKGDIPEGYSVSREKKERFSLILESASTNQTSMYLCASSSPSGGAGGGAEAFFGQGTRLTVV.

This clonotype was detected ten times or more. The rearrangement joins TRBV4-2 to TRBJ2-1; no clear D. This CDR3 spans 15 amino acids. V was shortened by 1 base and J by 7 bases, with 14 bases between the two germline ends. The germline CDR1 and CDR2 sequences are LGHNA and YNFKEQ. In DNA, the CDR3 is TGTGCCAGCAGCCAAGGCGCAGCCCCGATGAATGAGCAGTTCTTC. Translated, it gives CASSQGAAPMNEQFF.

This clonotype was recorded at least ten times. The CDR3 nucleotides read TGTGCCAGCAGCTCATACCGGGGGTCAGATACGCAGTATTTT. Translating it yields CASSSYRGSDTQYF. The chain combines TRBV7-3 with TRBJ2-3; weak D call: TRBD2 (6 bases). V was clipped by 4 bases and J by 4 bases, with 12 bases between them. There are 14 residues in the CDR3. CDR1 SGHTA and CDR2 FQGTGA come from the germline V gene.